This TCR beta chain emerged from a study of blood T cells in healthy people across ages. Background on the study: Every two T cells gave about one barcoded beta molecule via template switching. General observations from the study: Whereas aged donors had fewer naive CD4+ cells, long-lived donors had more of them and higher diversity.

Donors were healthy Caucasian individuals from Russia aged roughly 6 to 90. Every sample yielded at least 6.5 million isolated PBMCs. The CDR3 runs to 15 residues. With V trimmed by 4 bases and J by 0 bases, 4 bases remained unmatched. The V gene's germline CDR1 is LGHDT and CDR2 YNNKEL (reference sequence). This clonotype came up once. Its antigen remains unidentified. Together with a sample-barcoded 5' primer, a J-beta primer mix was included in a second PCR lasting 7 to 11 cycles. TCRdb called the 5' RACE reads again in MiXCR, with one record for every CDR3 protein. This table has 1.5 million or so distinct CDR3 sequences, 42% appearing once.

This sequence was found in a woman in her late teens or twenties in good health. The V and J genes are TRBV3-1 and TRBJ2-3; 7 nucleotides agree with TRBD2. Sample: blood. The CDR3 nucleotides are TGTGCCAGCAGCCCATTCGGGGGGAGCACAGATACGCAGTATTTT. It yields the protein CASSPFGGSTDTQYF.